Below, 23 T cell receptor beta chains from the same sample are listed, as sequenced in a study of shared clonotypes between healthy human individuals. The assay was immunoSEQ multiplex PCR, and TCRdb's table has in-frame clones only and misses some. The data contain about 2.3 million clones, just over 90% of them singletons. The sequencing sample was made of naive CD4+ T cells from PBMCs. As to subset: CD45RA+ positively selected. The receptor set was obtained from a man aged 18 to 30 in good health. Some clones in this sample may be carry-over from other donors' samples.

The CDR3 loop reads CASSLRTVSGETQYF. The DNA for the CDR3 is TGTGCCAGCAGCCTACGGACAGTCTCTGGGGAGACCCAGTACTTC. The chain recombines TRBV7-2 with TRBJ2-5, with D maybe TRBD1 (6 bases). Germline loops: CDR1 SGHTA, CDR2 FQGNSA. CDR3 size: 15 residues. The V gene lost 5 bases and the J gene lost 5 bases, with 18 bases spanning the gap.

This chain's CDR3 is CASSHKGGNTEAFF. DNA for the CDR3: TGTGCCAGCAGCCATAAGGGAGGGAACACTGAAGCTTTCTTT. V usage is TRBV28 and J usage is TRBJ1-1; D ambiguous. Germline V gives CDR1 MDHEN, CDR2 SYDVKM. Trimming removed 6 bases from V and 1 base from J, with 12 bases in between. The CDR3 spans 14 residues. The full variable domain, its missing parts supplied by reference TRBV28 and TRBJ1-1, is DVKVTQSSRYLVKRTGEKVFLECVQDMDHENMFWYRQDPGLGLRLIYFSYDVKMKEKGDIPEGYSVSREKKERFSLILESASTNQTSMYLCASSHKGGNTEAFFGQGTRLTVV.

Regarding this clone: Additional DNA sequences in this sample encode the identical CDR3. The gene calls are TRBV9 and TRBJ2-2; 8 bases fit TRBD2. The CDR3 contains 16 residues. Germline-derived CDR1 and CDR2 are SGDLS and YYNGEE. Unmatched junction bases numbered 3, after V lost 2 bases and J lost 0 bases. CDR3 amino acids: CASSVGGLANTGELFF. CDR3 in DNA: TGTGCCAGCAGCGTGGGGGGACTAGCGAACACCGGGGAGCTGTTTTTT.

This chain connects TRBV6-5 to TRBJ1-1; TRBD1 matches at 7 bases. The CDR3 is made up of 13 amino acids. V was clipped by 6 bases and J by 7 bases; unmatched bases: 8. The germline gives CDR1 MNHEY, CDR2 SVGAGI. CDR3 DNA sequence: TGTGCCAGCAGGCGAACAGGGGACGTTGAAGCTTTCTTT. Protein: CASRRTGDVEAFF.

The rearrangement links TRBV27 to TRBJ2-7; 8 bases map to TRBD2. Germline V gene lookup returns CDR1 MNHEY and CDR2 SMNVEV (reference sequence). The J segment lost 0 bases and the V segment lost 3 bases, leaving 10 bases of the junction unmatched. The CDR3 is 17 amino acids. CDR3 nucleotides: TGTGCCAGCAGTTTTTCTCGTACGGGAGGGAGCTCCTACGAGCAGTACTTC. Residues: CASSFSRTGGSSYEQYF.

The rearrangement links TRBV6-5 to TRBJ2-5; TRBD2 matches at 14 bases. This CDR3 is 15 amino acids long. Germline CDR1 and CDR2: MNHEY and SVGAGI. V was clipped by 10 bases and J by 5 bases; unmatched bases: 9. The CDR3 DNA reads TGTGCCACCAGAAAGGGACTAGCGGGAGCTGAGACCCAGTACTTC. Its translation is CATRKGLAGAETQYF.

The V and J genes are TRBV6-1 and TRBJ2-7; 11 positions match TRBD1. After removal of 6 bases from V and 3 bases from J, the junction contained 4 bases not matched to a gene. Germline V gene sequence: CDR1 MNHNS, CDR2 SASEGT. The CDR3 runs to 14 residues. The CDR3, as DNA: TGTGCCAGCAGAGGGACAGGGGGGATCTACGAGCAGTACTTC. Translated, it gives CASRGTGGIYEQYF.

J is TRBJ1-4 and V is TRBV5-3, with a weak D call TRBD1 (6 bases). TRBV5-3 is an ORF for which the function is uncertain. V lost 1 base, J lost 7 bases, and 11 bases lay in between. The CDR3 spans 14 residues. The CDR3 loop reads CARSLNRGREKLFF. The CDR3 DNA reads as TGTGCCAGAAGCTTGAATCGGGGGCGTGAAAAACTGTTTTTT.

The genes are TRBV15 and TRBJ1-1; possibly TRBD1 for D (5 bases). Germline CDR1 reads LNHNV; CDR2 reads YYDKDF (reference sequence). This CDR3 has 14 residues. V shed 8 bases and J shed 1 base, with 14 bases lying between them. CDR3 in DNA: TGTGCCACCGCTTGGGACGGCCGGAACACTGAAGCTTTCTTT. Protein product: CATAWDGRNTEAFF.

This clone was seen only a few times. The CDR3 DNA is TGTGCCACTTCCCGAGCCGGGGACAATCAGCCCCAGCATTTT. Translation gives CATSRAGDNQPQHF. The rearrangement uses TRBV10-3 and TRBJ1-5; D remains ambiguous. Trimming stripped 10 bases from V and 3 bases from J, with 16 bases between. The CDR3 extends over 14 amino acids. CDR1 is ENHRY and CDR2 is SYGVKD in the germline V gene.

The chain employs TRBV5-8 and TRBJ2-7, with D perhaps matching TRBD1 (5 bases). Trimming shortened V by 3 bases and J by 5 bases, and 24 bases separated the two germline ends. The germline V gene has CDR1 SGHTS and CDR2 YDEGEE. The CDR3 covers 17 residues. The CDR3 nucleotides read TGTGCCAGCAGCTCGGTACCGGTAACACAGGTTACGGACGAGCAGTACTTC. It yields the protein CASSSVPVTQVTDEQYF.

This chain connects TRBV27 to TRBJ2-7; TRBD1 matches 10 bases. J lost 4 bases, V lost 4 bases, and 13 bases had no gene match. Germline loops: CDR1 MNHEY, CDR2 SMNVEV (reference sequence). The CDR3 is made up of 17 amino acids. CDR3 coding DNA: TGTGCCAGCAGTTCCTTCTCGTGGACAGGGGGTGAATACGAGCAGTACTTC. Amino acid sequence: CASSSFSWTGGEYEQYF.

The gene calls are TRBV2 and TRBJ1-5; D possibly corresponds to TRBD1 (5 bases). The CDR3 totals 16 residues. Germline V gene data show CDR1 as SNHLY and CDR2 as FYNNEI. V shed 3 bases and J shed 6 bases, with 18 bases lying between them. CDR3 region: CASSDWGPGAGQPQHF. The CDR3 DNA follows: TGTGCCAGCAGTGACTGGGGACCCGGGGCGGGTCAGCCCCAGCATTTT.

This clone was recorded only once. The gene calls are TRBV28 and TRBJ2-1; 15 bases fit TRBD2. CDR3 length: 17 residues. From germline, CDR1 is MDHEN and CDR2 SYDVKM. The junction had 6 bases not matched to a gene; V was cut back by 3 bases and J by 6 bases. CDR3 sequence reads: CASSFPRTSGRANEQFF. The CDR3 DNA follows: TGTGCCAGCAGTTTCCCACGGACTAGCGGGAGGGCCAATGAGCAGTTCTTC.

This clone was seen once. The V and J genes are TRBV28 and TRBJ2-3; D is ambiguous. Germline assignment: CDR1 MDHEN and CDR2 SYDVKM. CDR3 length: 13 amino acids. The V and J ends lost 6 bases and 2 bases respectively, with 9 bases between them. CDR3 DNA: TGTGCCAGCAGGGGCCAAAACACAGATACGCAGTATTTT. It yields the protein CASRGQNTDTQYF. The complete variable domain, with remaining parts taken from reference TRBV28 and TRBJ2-3, reads DVKVTQSSRYLVKRTGEKVFLECVQDMDHENMFWYRQDPGLGLRLIYFSYDVKMKEKGDIPEGYSVSREKKERFSLILESASTNQTSMYLCASRGQNTDTQYFGPGTRLTVL.

The J gene is TRBJ2-3, the V gene TRBV7-3; D possibly corresponds to TRBD1 (6 bases). The ends were cut back, 1 base at V and 2 bases at J, with 16 bases in the middle. The length of the CDR3 is 17 residues. CDR1 SGHTA and CDR2 FQGTGA come from the germline V gene. CDR3 DNA sequence: TGTGCCAGCAGCTTAAAGGTCCAACAGGGTTACACAGATACGCAGTATTTT. Amino acid sequence: CASSLKVQQGYTDTQYF.

This chain connects TRBV5-1 to TRBJ2-2; weak D call: TRBD2 (5 bases). V was clipped by 4 bases and J by 7 bases, with 23 bases between them. CDR3 length: 17 residues. Germline V CDR1 and CDR2: SGHRS, YFSETQ. The CDR3 nucleotides read TGCGCCAGCAGCATAAACTCGGCCGGTTCGGGATTCGGGGAGCTGTTTTTT. This gives the protein CASSINSAGSGFGELFF.

The chain joins TRBV18 to TRBJ2-2; D uncertain. The germline CDR1 and CDR2 sequences are KGHSH and LQKENI. V dropped 4 bases and J dropped 2 bases, with 14 bases sitting between them. The CDR3 consists of 16 residues. The CDR3 bases are TGTGCCAGCTCACTGGCTCTTGCGACTAACACCGGGGAGCTGTTTTTT. This gives the protein CASSLALATNTGELFF.

The V call is TRBV7-3, the J call TRBJ2-6; TRBD1 aligns across 8 bases. Germline V gives CDR1 SGHTA, CDR2 FQGTGA. The J segment lost 0 bases and the V segment lost 0 bases, leaving 7 bases of the junction unmatched. The CDR3 is made up of 19 amino acids. The CDR3 nucleotides read TGTGCCAGCAGCTTAACGGGGACAGGAAGGACCTCTGGGGCCAACGTCCTGACTTTC. Translated, it gives CASSLTGTGRTSGANVLTF.

This chain joins TRBV2 and TRBJ1-5, with D perhaps TRBD1 (6 bases). The ends were cut back, 6 bases at V and 2 bases at J, with 11 bases in the middle. In germline, CDR1 is SNHLY, CDR2 FYNNEI. The CDR3 has 14 amino acids. The CDR3 DNA reads TGTGCCAGCAGGCAACAGGGAGGCAATCAGCCCCAGCATTTT. Its protein product is CASRQQGGNQPQHF.

The J gene is TRBJ2-2, the V gene TRBV5-1; D possibly matches TRBD1 or TRBD2 (5 bases each). Germline V CDR1 and CDR2: SGHRS, YFSETQ. This CDR3 contains 14 residues. V lost 3 bases and J lost 3, with 9 bases in between. The CDR3 protein is CASSWDGHTGELFF. In nucleotides, the CDR3 is TGCGCCAGCAGCTGGGACGGGCACACCGGGGAGCTGTTTTTT.

This rearrangement joins TRBV10-3 to TRBJ2-1; no firm D call. This CDR3 has 14 residues. V was pared by 2 bases and J by 8 bases, with 13 bases between. CDR1 ENHRY and CDR2 SYGVKD come from the germline V gene. The CDR3 here is CAISENLSPHEQFF. For the CDR3, the DNA is TGTGCCATCAGTGAGAATCTAAGCCCCCATGAGCAGTTCTTC.

This chain connects TRBV29-1 to TRBJ2-3; D remains ambiguous. The germline V and J ends were trimmed by 4 bases and 1 base, with 12 bases remaining between them. From germline, CDR1 is SQVTM and CDR2 ANQGSEA. The CDR3 totals 14 residues. The CDR3 here is CSVVWFGRTDTQYF. The CDR3 coding sequence is TGCAGCGTTGTGTGGTTCGGCCGCACAGATACGCAGTATTTT.